This TCR beta chain was captured by sequencing in a study of regulatory T cells in long-lasting Graves disease. Study background: Duration of antithyroid drug therapy among newly diagnosed Graves' patients was under 3 months.

Specified time point: newly diagnosed GD, antithyroid drugs for less than 3 months. The TCR library used RNA extracted from PBMCs. Arm-PCR of CDR3 regions and iRepertoire HTBI primers were the basis on which TCR beta libraries were built. Using its own MiXCR run on the multiplex PCR reads, TCRdb lists one record per CDR3 protein. This sample has 450,000 to 700,000 distinct CDR3 sequences; about 13% occur once, and the top ten carry over 7.5%. This clonotype was counted ten times or more. Antigen unknown. This CDR3 is 14 amino acids long. V shed 5 bases and J 6 bases; nucleotides not matched to a gene: 10. Overall study results and limits: Persistent disease favored TRBV28, TRBJ1-2 and TRBJ2-5. Lower TCR diversity characterized persistent Graves' patients relative to newly diagnosed patients.

The sample also formed part of further work on T cells in Graves' hyperthyroidism and ophthalmopathy.

The sequencing here drew on peripheral blood mononuclear cells (PBMCs), taken at new diagnosis, from a patient treated with antithyroid drugs. The chain joins TRBV12-3 or TRBV12-4 to TRBJ2-7, with 7 bases lining up with TRBD1. The TCR sequence derives from a man younger than 40 with Graves disease. The CDR3 loop is CASSPPRQGGEQYF. The CDR3, as DNA: TGTGCCAGCAGTCCCCCTCGACAGGGTGGCGAGCAGTACTTC.